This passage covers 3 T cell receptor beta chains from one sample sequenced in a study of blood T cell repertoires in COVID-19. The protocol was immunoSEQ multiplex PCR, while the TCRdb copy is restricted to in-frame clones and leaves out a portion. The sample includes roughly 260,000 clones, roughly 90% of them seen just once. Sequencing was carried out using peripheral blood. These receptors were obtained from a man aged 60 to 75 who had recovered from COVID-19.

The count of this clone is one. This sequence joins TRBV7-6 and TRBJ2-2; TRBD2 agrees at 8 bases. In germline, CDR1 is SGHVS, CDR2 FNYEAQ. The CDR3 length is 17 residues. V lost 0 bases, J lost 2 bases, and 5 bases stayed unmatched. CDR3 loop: CASSLAPGGFNTGELFF. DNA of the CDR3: TGTGCCAGCAGCTTAGCTCCGGGGGGGTTCAACACCGGGGAGCTGTTTTTT.

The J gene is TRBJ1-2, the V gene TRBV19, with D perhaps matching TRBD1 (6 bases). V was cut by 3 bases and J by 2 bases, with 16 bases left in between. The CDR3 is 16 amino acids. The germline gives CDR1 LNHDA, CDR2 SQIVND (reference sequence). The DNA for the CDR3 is TGTGCCAGTAGTATCTGGGACACCAGAACAAACTATGGCTACACCTTC. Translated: CASSIWDTRTNYGYTF.

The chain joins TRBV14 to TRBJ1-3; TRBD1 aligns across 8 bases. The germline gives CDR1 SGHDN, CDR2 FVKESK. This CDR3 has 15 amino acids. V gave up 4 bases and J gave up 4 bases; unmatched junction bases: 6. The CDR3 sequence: CASSRGTGSGNTIYF. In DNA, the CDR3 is TGTGCCAGCAGCCGAGGGACAGGCTCAGGAAACACCATATATTTT.